The following is a T cell receptor (beta chain) sequence with its context. Its antigen is unidentified. Here immunoSEQ multiplex PCR was the method, and the copy in TCRdb shows in-frame clones only, minus some. Of about 12,000 clones in the sample, approximately 80% were seen once. The sample is drawn from a study of T cell clonotyping in hematopoietic cell transplantation. General study findings and limits: After transplant, recipient diversity fell while pathologically expanded clonotypes grew through day 180. Few recipient clonotypes overlapped donors; over 95% were de novo at given depth.

The length of the CDR3 is 17 residues. The germline gives CDR1 LNHDA, CDR2 SQIVND (reference sequence). V trimming: 1 base; J trimming: 2 bases; junction bases outside the gene matches: 8. The sequence was obtained from a female patient in her thirties or forties who had an allogeneic stem cell transplant from a related donor, so T cells may come from the graft donor. Some clones in this sample may be carry-over from other donors' samples. Source: PBMCs, taken 100 days after allogeneic stem cell transplant. This rearrangement joins TRBV19 to TRBJ2-1; 7 nucleotides line up with TRBD1. The CDR3 reads CASSIASGTVAYNEQFF. In nucleotides, the CDR3 is TGTGCCAGTAGTATAGCTTCCGGGACAGTAGCCTACAATGAGCAGTTCTTC.